This entry describes one T cell receptor beta chain. The antigen remains unidentified. These data originate in a study of cytomegalovirus exposure and HLA in healthy donors. Findings and caveats of the study: For cytomegalovirus status, the classifier reportedly gave diagnoses with high specificity and sensitivity. In a later analysis, V- and J-gene trimming of beta chains associated with a DCLRE1C missense variant, replicated independently. Only CMV serostatus was available as immune exposure information.

Donors had nominal health at sampling but likely had unrecorded immune exposures. 13 Jbeta primers and 60 Vbeta primers were used for the PCR. Only in-frame clones appear in the TCRdb table, and some are missing; sequencing was by immunoSEQ multiplex PCR. The sample includes around 170,000 clones, roughly 80% of them seen just once. This sequence was found in a man aged 55 to 70 in good health and CMV-seronegative. The sequencing input was PBMCs.

CDR3 loop: CASSLLDRGGSAEAFF. Here the CDR3 DNA reads TGTGCCAGCAGCTTGTTGGATCGCGGGGGCTCCGCTGAAGCTTTCTTT. The chain combines TRBV5-6 with TRBJ1-1; perhaps TRBD1 as D (6 bases). The germline V gene has CDR1 SGHDT and CDR2 YYEEEE. The CDR3 covers 16 residues. V lost 1 base and J lost 6, with 19 bases in between.